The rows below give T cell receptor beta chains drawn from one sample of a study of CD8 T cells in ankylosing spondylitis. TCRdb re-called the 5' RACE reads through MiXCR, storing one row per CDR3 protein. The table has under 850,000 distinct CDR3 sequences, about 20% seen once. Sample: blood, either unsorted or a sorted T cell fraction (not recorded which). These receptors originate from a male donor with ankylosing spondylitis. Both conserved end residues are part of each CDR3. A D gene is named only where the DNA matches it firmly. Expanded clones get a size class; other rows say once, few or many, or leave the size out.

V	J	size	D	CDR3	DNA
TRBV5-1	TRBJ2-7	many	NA	CASSWPSYEQYF	TGCGCCAGCAGTTGGCCCTCCTACGAGCAGTACTTC
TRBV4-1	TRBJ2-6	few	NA	CASSQAEGASGANVLTF	TGCGCCAGCAGCCAAGCAGAAGGTGCTTCTGGGGCCAACGTCCTGACTTTC
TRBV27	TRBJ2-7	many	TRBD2	CASSRGVGEQYF	TGTGCCAGCAGTCGGGGGGTGGGTGAGCAGTACTTC
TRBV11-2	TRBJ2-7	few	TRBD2	CASSLELAGAYEQYF	TGTGCCAGCAGCTTAGAACTAGCGGGAGCCTACGAGCAGTACTTC
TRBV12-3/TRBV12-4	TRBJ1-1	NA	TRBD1	CASSPGTGVRAEAFF	TGTGCCAGCAGCCCCGGGACAGGGGTGAGGGCTGAAGCTTTCTTT
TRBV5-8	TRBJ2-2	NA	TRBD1	CAPGRGTGMTGELFF	TGTGCCCCAGGGCGAGGGACAGGGATGACCGGGGAGCTGTTTTTT
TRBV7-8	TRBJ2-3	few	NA	CASSLAERTTDTQYF	TGTGCCAGCAGCTTAGCGGAAAGGACGACTGATACGCAGTATTTT
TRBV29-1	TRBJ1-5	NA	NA	CSVAGGEGRNQPQHF	TGCAGCGTTGCAGGAGGAGAGGGCCGCAATCAGCCCCAGCATTTT
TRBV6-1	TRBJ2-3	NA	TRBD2	CASMVAGGPDTQYF	TGTGCCAGCATGGTAGCGGGGGGTCCGGATACGCAGTATTTT
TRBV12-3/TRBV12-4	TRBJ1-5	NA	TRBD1	CASSHDRVYQPQHF	TGTGCCAGCAGTCACGACAGGGTTTACCAGCCCCAGCATTTT
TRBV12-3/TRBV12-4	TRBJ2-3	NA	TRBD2	CASRRTSSDTQYF	TGTGCCAGCAGAAGGACTAGCTCAGATACGCAGTATTTT
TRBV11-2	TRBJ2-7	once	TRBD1	CASSFAGQGNEQYF	TGTGCCAGCAGCTTTGCTGGACAGGGTAACGAGCAGTACTTC
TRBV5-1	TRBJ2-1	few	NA	CASSLPVGAREQFF	TGCGCCAGCAGCTTGCCGGTGGGGGCGCGTGAGCAGTTCTTC
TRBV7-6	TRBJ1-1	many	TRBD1	CASSPAGTGATEAFF	TGTGCCAGCAGCCCCGCCGGGACAGGGGCCACTGAAGCTTTCTTT
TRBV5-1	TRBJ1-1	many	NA	CASSNFTGSMNTEAFF	TGCGCCAGCAGCAACTTTACAGGGAGCATGAACACTGAAGCTTTCTTT
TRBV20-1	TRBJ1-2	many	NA	CSARDSANTF	TGCAGTGCTAGAGATTCTGCCAACACCTTC
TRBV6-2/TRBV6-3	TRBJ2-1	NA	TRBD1	CASRLGQGVEQFF	TGTGCCAGCAGGCTTGGACAGGGAGTTGAGCAGTTCTTC
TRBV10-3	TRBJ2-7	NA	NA	CATGSRGYEQYF	TGTGCCACCGGCTCGAGGGGCTACGAGCAGTACTTC
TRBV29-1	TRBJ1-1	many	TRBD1	CSSGQSNTEAFF	TGCAGCTCGGGACAGTCGAACACTGAAGCTTTCTTT
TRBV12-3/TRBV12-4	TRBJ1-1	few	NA	CASTSEGMNTEAFF	TGTGCCAGCACCTCCGAGGGCATGAACACTGAAGCTTTCTTT
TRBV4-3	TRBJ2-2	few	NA	CASSQGRGPGNTGELFF	TGCGCCAGCAGCCAAGGGCGGGGGCCAGGGAACACCGGGGAGCTGTTTTTT
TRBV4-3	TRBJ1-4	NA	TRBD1	CASSQGARGATNEKLFF	TGCGCCAGCAGCCAAGGAGCCAGGGGGGCAACTAATGAAAAACTGTTTTTT
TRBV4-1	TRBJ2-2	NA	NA	CASSQSGLANLNTGELFF	TGCGCCAGCAGCCAGTCAGGACTCGCCAACCTTAACACCGGGGAGCTGTTTTTT
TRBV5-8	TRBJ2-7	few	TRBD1	CASSHHTPGTGDDEQYF	TGTGCCAGCAGCCACCATACCCCTGGGACAGGGGACGACGAGCAGTACTTC
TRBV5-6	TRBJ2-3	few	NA	CASSLDSTQADTQYF	TGTGCCAGCAGCTTGGACTCCACGCAAGCAGATACGCAGTATTTT
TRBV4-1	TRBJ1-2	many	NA	CASSQEGNYGYTF	TGCGCCAGCAGCCAAGAAGGAAACTATGGCTACACCTTC
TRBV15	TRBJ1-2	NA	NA	CATSRDAATNYGYTF	TGTGCCACCAGCAGAGATGCGGCCACTAACTATGGCTACACCTTC
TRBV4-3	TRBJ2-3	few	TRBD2	CASSQDLRLAGGIRGTDTQYF	TGCGCCAGCAGCCAAGATCTCAGGCTAGCGGGAGGGATAAGGGGCACAGATACGCAGTATTTT
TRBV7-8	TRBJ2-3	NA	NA	CASILYRF	TGTGCCAGCATCCTCTACCGTTTT
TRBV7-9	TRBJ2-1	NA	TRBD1	CASSPGDSREQFF	TGTGCCAGCAGCCCCGGGGACAGTCGAGAGCAGTTCTTC
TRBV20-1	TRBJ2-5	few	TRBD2	CSAQGAGGRQETQYF	TGCAGTGCTCAGGGAGCGGGGGGTAGGCAAGAGACCCAGTACTTC
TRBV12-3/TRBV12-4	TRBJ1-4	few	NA	CASGGNEKLFF	TGTGCCAGCGGGGGTAATGAAAAACTGTTTTTT
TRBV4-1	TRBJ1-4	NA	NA	CASSLRGTELFF	TGCGCCAGCAGCCTACGAGGGACGGAACTGTTTTTT
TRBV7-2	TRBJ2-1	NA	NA	CASSAGARVNEQFF	TGTGCCAGCAGCGCCGGGGCCAGGGTCAATGAGCAGTTCTTC
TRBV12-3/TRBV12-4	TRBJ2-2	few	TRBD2	CASSIGLASTGELFF	TGTGCCAGCAGCATAGGACTAGCGAGCACCGGGGAGCTGTTTTTT
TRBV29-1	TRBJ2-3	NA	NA	CSVDLQSTDTQYF	TGCAGCGTTGATCTCCAGAGCACAGATACGCAGTATTTT
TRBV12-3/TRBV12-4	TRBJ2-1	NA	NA	CASSFRQANYNEQFF	TGTGCCAGCAGTTTTCGACAGGCCAATTACAATGAGCAGTTCTTC
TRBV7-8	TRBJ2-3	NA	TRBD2	CASSSGLATFTDTQYF	TGTGCCAGCAGCTCAGGACTAGCGACCTTCACAGATACGCAGTATTTT
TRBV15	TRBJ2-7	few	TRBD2	CATSRVLAAAYEQYF	TGTGCCACCAGCAGAGTCCTAGCGGCGGCCTACGAGCAGTACTTC